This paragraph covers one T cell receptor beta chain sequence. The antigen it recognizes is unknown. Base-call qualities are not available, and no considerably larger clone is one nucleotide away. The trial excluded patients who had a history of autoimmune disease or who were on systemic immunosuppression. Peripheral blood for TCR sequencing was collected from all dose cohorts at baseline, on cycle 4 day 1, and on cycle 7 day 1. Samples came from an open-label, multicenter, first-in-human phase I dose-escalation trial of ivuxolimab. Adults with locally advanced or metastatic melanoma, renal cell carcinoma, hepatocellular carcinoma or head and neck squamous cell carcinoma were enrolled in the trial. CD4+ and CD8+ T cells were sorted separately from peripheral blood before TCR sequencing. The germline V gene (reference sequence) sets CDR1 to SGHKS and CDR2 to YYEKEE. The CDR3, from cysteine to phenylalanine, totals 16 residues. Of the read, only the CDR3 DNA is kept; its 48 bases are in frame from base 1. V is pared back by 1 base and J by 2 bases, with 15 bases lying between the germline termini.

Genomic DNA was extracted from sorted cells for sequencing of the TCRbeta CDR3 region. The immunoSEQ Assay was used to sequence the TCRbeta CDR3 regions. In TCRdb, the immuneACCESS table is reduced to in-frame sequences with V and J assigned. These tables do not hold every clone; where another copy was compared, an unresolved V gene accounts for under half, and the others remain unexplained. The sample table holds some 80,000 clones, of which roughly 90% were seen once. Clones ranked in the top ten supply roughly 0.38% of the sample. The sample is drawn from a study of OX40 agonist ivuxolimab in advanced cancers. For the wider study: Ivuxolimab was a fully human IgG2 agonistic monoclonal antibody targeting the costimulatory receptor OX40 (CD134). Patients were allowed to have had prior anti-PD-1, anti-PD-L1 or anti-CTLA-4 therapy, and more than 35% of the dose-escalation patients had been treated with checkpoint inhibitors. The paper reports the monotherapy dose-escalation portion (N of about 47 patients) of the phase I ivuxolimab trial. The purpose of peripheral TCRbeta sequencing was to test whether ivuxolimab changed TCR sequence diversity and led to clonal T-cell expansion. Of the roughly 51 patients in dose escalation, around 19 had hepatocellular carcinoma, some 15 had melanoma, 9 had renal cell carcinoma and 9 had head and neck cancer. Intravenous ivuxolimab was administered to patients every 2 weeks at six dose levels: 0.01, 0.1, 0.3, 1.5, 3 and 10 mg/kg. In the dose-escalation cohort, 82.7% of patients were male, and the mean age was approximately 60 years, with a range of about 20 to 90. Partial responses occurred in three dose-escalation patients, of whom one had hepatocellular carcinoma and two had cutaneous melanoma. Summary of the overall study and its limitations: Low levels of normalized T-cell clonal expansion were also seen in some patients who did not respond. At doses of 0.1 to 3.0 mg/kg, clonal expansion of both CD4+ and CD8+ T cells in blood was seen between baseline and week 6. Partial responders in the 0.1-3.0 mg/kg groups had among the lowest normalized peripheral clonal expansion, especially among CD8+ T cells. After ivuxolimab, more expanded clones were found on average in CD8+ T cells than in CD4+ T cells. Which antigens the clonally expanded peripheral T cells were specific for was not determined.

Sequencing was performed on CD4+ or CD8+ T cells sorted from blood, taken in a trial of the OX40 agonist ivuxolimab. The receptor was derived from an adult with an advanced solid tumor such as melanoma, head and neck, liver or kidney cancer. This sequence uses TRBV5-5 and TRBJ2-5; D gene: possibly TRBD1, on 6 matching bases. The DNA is TGTGCCAGCAGCTTGAACCCGACAGGTGGACAAGAGACCCAGTACTTC. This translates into CASSLNPTGGQETQYF.